The 22 T cell receptor beta chains listed next were all sequenced from one sample in a study of vaccination effects on CD4 cells after COVID-19. Their antigens remain unidentified. This table comes from immunoSEQ multiplex PCR, and its TCRdb copy is limited to in-frame clones, with some not included. The sample lists roughly 15,000 clones, 76% seen once, with approximately 21% in the top ten. Peptide-pool stimulation followed by sequencing identified expanded antigen-specific CD4+ clonotypes in the ViraFEST assay. Subsequent to less than eleven days of culture, CD4+ T cells were isolated. Sometime from March through December 2020, the person acquired a SARS-CoV-2 infection that PCR confirmed. Of the BNT162b2 and mRNA-1273 vaccines, participants received two doses of one or the other. The material sequenced was CD4+ T cells from PBMCs cultured with SARS-CoV-2 spike peptides, taken after COVID-19 vaccination. The origin of the receptors is a human donor who had a prior SARS-CoV-2 infection.

The chain is built from TRBV18 and TRBJ2-5; 7 bases align to TRBD2. CDR1 is KGHSH and CDR2 is LQKENI in the germline V gene. The V and J ends lost 8 bases and 4 bases, in that order; junction bases with no gene match: 7. The CDR3 extends over 13 amino acids. The CDR3 loop reads CASQETSRETQYF. The CDR3 nucleotides read TGTGCCAGCCAAGAGACTAGCAGAGAGACCCAGTACTTC.

This clone was counted only a few times. This chain links TRBV27 with TRBJ1-6, with D perhaps TRBD1 (5 bases). CDR3 length: 18 residues. V was pared by 0 bases and J by 0 bases, with 12 bases between. The germline gives CDR1 MNHEY, CDR2 SMNVEV (reference sequence). CDR3 bases: TGTGCCAGCAGTTTATCGCTAGGGGCTAGCTCCTATAATTCACCCCTCCACTTT. This gives the protein CASSLSLGASSYNSPLHF.

The chain combines TRBV5-4 with TRBJ1-2; perhaps TRBD1 as D (5 bases). The CDR3 contains 17 residues. In germline, CDR1 is SGHNT, CDR2 YYREEE (reference sequence). V lost 2 bases and J 11 bases, leaving 28 bases between the germline ends. The CDR3 reads CASSFSSGLSSRGLYTF. The CDR3 DNA follows: TGTGCCAGCAGCTTCTCGTCGGGACTGTCTTCCCGAGGACTTTACACCTTC.

The genes are TRBV25-1 and TRBJ2-1, with TRBD1 matching 8 bases. After removal of 3 bases from V and 4 bases from J, the junction contained 11 bases not matched to a gene. This CDR3 comprises 17 residues. Germline CDR1 MGHDK, CDR2 SYGVNS. The CDR3 protein is CASSESPGQGFYNEQFF. The DNA for the CDR3 is TGTGCCAGCAGTGAGTCCCCTGGACAGGGATTTTACAATGAGCAGTTCTTC.

V and J are TRBV20-1 and TRBJ1-1; perhaps TRBD1 as D (5 bases). Germline V gene data show CDR1 as DFQATT and CDR2 as SNEGSKA (reference sequence). The CDR3 has 11 amino acids. The germline V and J ends were trimmed by 6 bases and 3 bases, with 8 bases remaining between them. CDR3 sequence reads: CSAPTDTEAFF. The CDR3 DNA is TGCAGTGCCCCGACAGACACTGAAGCTTTCTTT.

The chain has TRBV28 and TRBJ1-6; 8 bases match TRBD1. The ends lost 8 bases at V and 7 bases at J; junction bases unmatched: 7. CDR3 length: 14 residues. Germline V CDR1 and CDR2: MDHEN, SYDVKM. The CDR3 DNA sequence: TGTGCCAGCCTAGTGGGACAGGAGAATTCACCCCTCCACTTT. Its protein product is CASLVGQENSPLHF.

A few counts support this clone. CDR3 protein: CASSSVSGELFF. For the CDR3, the DNA is TGTGCCAGCAGCTCTGTGTCCGGGGAGCTGTTTTTT. The J gene is TRBJ2-2, the V gene TRBV7-9; D gene ambiguous. Germline V gives CDR1 SEHNR, CDR2 FQNEAQ (reference sequence). The CDR3 has 12 amino acids. V dropped 4 bases and J dropped 6 bases, with 6 bases sitting between them.

The CDR3: CASSYSGQLEGNTIYF. CDR3 DNA: TGTGCCAGCAGTTACTCGGGACAGTTGGAGGGAAACACCATATATTTT. V usage is TRBV6-6 and J usage is TRBJ1-3; 7 bases are a match to TRBD1. The CDR3 sequence is 16 residues long. CDR1 and CDR2 (germline): MNHNY, SVGAGI (reference sequence). V was pared by 0 bases and J by 4 bases, with 6 bases of the junction left unmatched.

This sequence joins TRBV6-6 and TRBJ2-2; 12 bases fit TRBD2. From germline, CDR1 is MNHNY and CDR2 SVGAGI (reference sequence). This CDR3 region has 17 residues. Trimming at V came to 5 bases and at J to 4 bases, leaving 8 bases not matched to a gene. In nucleotides, the CDR3 is TGTGCCAGCAGTCCCCTAGCGGGGGGGCCGGGCACCGGGGAGCTGTTTTTT. It translates to CASSPLAGGPGTGELFF.

In its sample, this clone was seen a few times. The chain employs TRBV4-2 and TRBJ2-7, with TRBD2 matching 11 bases. The V segment lost 0 bases and the J segment 6 bases; nucleotides outside the gene matches: 4. The CDR3 is made up of 15 amino acids. Germline V gives CDR1 LGHNA, CDR2 YNFKEQ. CDR3 residues: CASSQDELAGAEQYF. DNA for the CDR3: TGTGCCAGCAGCCAAGATGAACTAGCGGGAGCCGAGCAGTACTTC.

CDR3 protein: CASSVLDRREQYF. The DNA for the CDR3 is TGTGCCAGCAGTGTCCTGGACCGGAGGGAGCAGTACTTC. The J gene is TRBJ2-7, the V gene TRBV6-2 or TRBV6-3; TRBD2 might be the D (5 bases). CDR3 length: 13 residues. V was shortened by 5 bases and J by 7 bases, with 15 bases between the two germline ends. Germline V CDR1 and CDR2: MNHEY, SVGEGT.

V is TRBV7-2 and J is TRBJ1-1, with a weak D call TRBD1 (5 bases). The CDR3 length is 14 residues. V was shortened by 3 bases and J by 1 base, with 9 bases between the two germline ends. Germline V lookup: CDR1 SGHTA, CDR2 FQGNSA. This chain's CDR3 is CASSLRGRNTEAFF. In nucleotides, the CDR3 is TGTGCCAGCAGCTTGAGGGGCAGGAACACTGAAGCTTTCTTT.

The chain uses TRBV6-5 and TRBJ1-1, with 7 bases fitting TRBD1. Looked up from germline, CDR1 is MNHEY and CDR2 is SVGAGI. There are 12 residues in the CDR3. The ends lost 5 bases at V and 5 bases at J; junction bases unmatched: 2. The CDR3 DNA reads TGTGCCAGCAGTAGGGGGCGGACTGAAGCTTTCTTT. It translates to CASSRGRTEAFF.

This chain uses TRBV5-1 with TRBJ2-1; TRBD2 matches 9 bases. Germline CDR1 SGHRS, CDR2 YFSETQ. CDR3 length: 15 residues. With V trimmed by 5 bases and J by 5 bases, 8 bases remained unmatched. The CDR3 spells CASRGLAGSDNEQFF. The CDR3 DNA is TGCGCCAGCAGGGGGCTAGCGGGGAGCGACAATGAGCAGTTCTTC.

This clone was counted between two and nine times. This chain joins TRBV3-1 (or the pseudogene TRBV3-2) and TRBJ2-2; D is perhaps TRBD1 or TRBD2 (6 bases each). Deletions cut 4 bases from V and 3 bases from J, with 15 bases between. Germline V gene sequence: CDR1 LGHDT, CDR2 YNNKEL (reference sequence). The CDR3 is made up of 16 amino acids. In DNA form, the CDR3 reads TGTGCCAGCAGCCTCAAATACGGGGGCGACACCGGGGAGCTGTTTTTT. Protein sequence: CASSLKYGGDTGELFF.

V gene TRBV5-4 combines with J gene TRBJ2-5; perhaps TRBD1 as D (5 bases). There are 13 residues in the CDR3. The germline V gene encodes CDR1 SGHNT and CDR2 YYREEE (reference sequence). V lost 2 bases to trimming and J lost 4 bases, with 9 bases between them. The CDR3 sequence: CASSLNRGETQYF. In DNA form, the CDR3 reads TGTGCCAGCAGCTTAAATAGGGGAGAGACCCAGTACTTC. Drawing the rest from reference TRBV5-4 and TRBJ2-5, the complete variable domain is ETGVTQSPTHLIKTRGQQVTLRCSSQSGHNTVSWYQQALGQGPQFIFQYYREEENGRGNFPPRFSGLQFPNYSSELNVNALELDDSALYLCASSLNRGETQYFGPGTRLLVL.

This chain uses TRBV7-6 with TRBJ1-2; 9 bases line up with TRBD1. The CDR3 has 14 amino acids. CDR1 is SGHVS and CDR2 is FNYEAQ in the germline V gene. Germline trimming cut 7 bases from V and 6 bases from J; bases unmatched to any gene: 9. CDR3 DNA sequence: TGTGCCAGCACCGCCCTAGGGACAGGGAATGGCTACACCTTC. It yields the protein CASTALGTGNGYTF.

This chain connects TRBV5-6 to TRBJ1-6; D is possibly TRBD1 (6 bases). The germline V gene encodes CDR1 SGHDT and CDR2 YYEEEE. V was trimmed by 4 bases and J by 0 bases, leaving 14 bases between them. The CDR3 spans 17 residues. The CDR3 DNA is TGTGCCAGCAGCGGCCGGGACAAGAGCTCCTATAATTCACCCCTCCACTTT. This translates into CASSGRDKSSYNSPLHF.

V is TRBV7-2 and J is TRBJ2-4; D gene unclear. Looked up from germline, CDR1 is SGHTA and CDR2 is FQGNSA. CDR3 length equals 16 residues. V lost 2 bases and J 1 base, leaving 12 bases between the germline ends. CDR3 DNA: TGTGCCAGCAGCTTAAACCCATCGTGGGCCAAAAACATTCAGTACTTC. Its translation is CASSLNPSWAKNIQYF.

This chain links TRBV2 with TRBJ2-1; possible D gene TRBD2, 6 bases. The CDR3 loop spans 15 amino acids. The germline CDR1 and CDR2 sequences are SNHLY and FYNNEI. Trimming took 4 bases from V and 0 from J, leaving 10 bases between them. The CDR3 region has the DNA TGTGCCAGCAGTGGGACTATTCGCTCCTACAATGAGCAGTTCTTC. Its translation: CASSGTIRSYNEQFF.

J is TRBJ1-1 and V is TRBV6-5, with no clear D. With 0 bases removed from V and 1 base from J, the gap between germline ends came to 9 bases. Per germline, CDR1 MNHEY and CDR2 SVGAGI. The CDR3 consists of 15 residues. CDR3 in DNA: TGTGCCAGCAGTTACTCCGGGGTGCCGAACACTGAAGCTTTCTTT. Protein product: CASSYSGVPNTEAFF.

The chain couples TRBV5-1 to TRBJ2-3; 8 positions match TRBD2. The CDR3 consists of 16 residues. Trimming took 4 bases from V and 6 from J; bases not matched to a gene: 13. Germline V gene lookup returns CDR1 SGHRS and CDR2 YFSETQ. The CDR3 region has the DNA TGCGCCAGCAGCGAGGGAGCGGGGGCGGGAGTGGATACGCAGTATTTT. Protein: CASSEGAGAGVDTQYF. Full variable domain (rest looked up from reference TRBV5-1 and TRBJ2-3): KAGVTQTPRYLIKTRGQQVTLSCSPISGHRSVSWYQQTPGQGLQFLFEYFSETQRNKGNFPGRFSGRQFSNSRSEMNVSTLELGDSALYLCASSEGAGAGVDTQYFGPGTRLTVL.